This paragraph covers one T cell receptor (beta chain) sequence. The antigen it binds to is not known. At one end, the junction sequence differs from germline, possibly due to a read error. CDR1 and CDR2 (SSHAT, FNYEAQ) derive from the germline V gene (reference sequence). Counted from cysteine to phenylalanine, this CDR3 has 16 amino acids. The CDR3 DNA has 48 bases and is translated from base 1. The meaning of the sample's treatment or condition label: allogeneic hematopoietic cell transplantation with graft depleted of TCRalphabeta T cells and CD19 B cells. The children who served as transplant recipients had been given grafts of TCRalphabeta/CD19-depleted allogeneic hematopoietic cells. Libraries were built with PCR. The reads were generated on an Illumina HiSeq 2500. TCR library preparation used molecular barcoding, with unique molecular identifiers applied to normalize quantification of the TCRbeta repertoire. TCRdb reprocessed the public reads (quality trimming at Q25 with fastp, clone calling with MiXCR) and kept in-frame beta chains. Under each unique CDR3 protein, matching rows form one entry showing the most common genes and DNA. The sample records roughly 340,000 distinct CDR3 sequences, 15% to 20% of which are singletons. Of the sample, just over 40% falls within the top ten clones.

This specimen comes from a study of T-cell reconstitution after alpha-beta-depleted transplantation in children listed by TCRdb under 2016. Study-level background: T-cell immune reconstitution after TCRalphabeta/CD19-depleted allogeneic hematopoietic cell transplantation in children was quantitatively tracked in the study by means of TCR repertoire profiling. The study at large found these results: About two months after transplant, the apparently early recovery of alphabetaT-cell counts reportedly depended on just several hundred clones that had expanded rapidly and came from non-depleted graft cells. The high TCRbeta diversity at day 60 in some patients was ascribed to recipient T cells and intrathymic progenitors that had survived conditioning. Hyperexpanded clone frequencies declined over subsequent months; after one year, T-cell counts and TCRbeta diversity were mostly attributed to newly produced T cells.

This material consisted of PBMCs, mostly from graft donor cells, taken 360 days after TCRalphabeta/CD19-depleted stem cell transplant. The sequence links TRBV7-7 to TRBJ2-5, with the D gene tentatively TRBD1 or TRBD2, based on 5 matching bases in each. This TCR derives from a male patient under 10 years old who had a stem cell transplant for acute lymphoblastic leukemia, so the T cells may come from the graft donor. The nucleotide sequence reads TGTGCTAGCAGCTCGGGGCGGAGTAACGACCAAGAGACCCAGTACTTC. This translates into CASSSGRSNDQETQYF. Outside the CDR3, residues come from the reference TRBV7-7 and TRBJ2-5 proteins, so the full variable domain is: GAGVSQSPRYKVTKRGQDVTLRCDPISSHATLYWYQQALGQGPEFLTYFNYEAQPDKSGLPSDRFSAERPEGSISTLTIQRTEQRDSAMYRCASSSGRSNDQETQYFGPGTRLLVL.